This T cell receptor (beta chain) was captured in a study of blood T cells in healthy people across ages. The V gene lost 0 bases and the J gene lost 4 bases, with 12 bases spanning the gap. CDR3 length: 16 amino acids. Germline V gene sequence: CDR1 LGHNA, CDR2 YSLEER. This clonotype was seen repeatedly, ten times or more. Primed by a sample-barcoded 5' primer and a J-beta primer mix, a second PCR proceeded for 7 to 11 cycles. TCRdb analysed the 5' RACE reads with MiXCR anew, one entry per CDR3 protein. The repertoire includes under 1,100,000 distinct CDR3 sequences, about 23% of them detected once, and less than 0.85% sits in the top ten. The same specimen was also included in a second study, on T cells of mothers and their children. Per that paper: Over 8 million TCR beta CDR3 reads were obtained from each mother, and several million from each child. The search for persistent microchimeric T cell clones detected none.

What was sequenced was blood. This chain joins TRBV4-3 and TRBJ2-2; possible D gene TRBD2, 5 bases. The sequence was collected from a girl aged 2 to 9 in good health. The CDR3 DNA reads as TGCGCCAGCAGCCAAGAAATGCGGGTTGGCACCGGGGAGCTGTTTTTT. It translates to CASSQEMRVGTGELFF.